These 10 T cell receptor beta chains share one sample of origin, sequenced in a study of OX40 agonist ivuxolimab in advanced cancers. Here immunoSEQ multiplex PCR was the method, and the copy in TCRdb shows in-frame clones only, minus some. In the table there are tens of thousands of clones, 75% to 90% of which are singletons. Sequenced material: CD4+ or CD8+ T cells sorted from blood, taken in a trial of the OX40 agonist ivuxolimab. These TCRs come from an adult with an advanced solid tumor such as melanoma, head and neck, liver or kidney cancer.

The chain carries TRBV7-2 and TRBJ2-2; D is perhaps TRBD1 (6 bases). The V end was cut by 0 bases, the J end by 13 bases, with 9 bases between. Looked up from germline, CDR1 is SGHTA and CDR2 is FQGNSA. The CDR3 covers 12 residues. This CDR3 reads CASSLASRGLFF. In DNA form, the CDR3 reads TGTGCCAGCAGCTTAGCGAGCAGGGGGCTGTTTTTT. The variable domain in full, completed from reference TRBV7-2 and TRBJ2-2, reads GAGVSQSPSNKVTEKGKDVELRCDPISGHTALYWYRQSLGQGLEFLIYFQGNSAPDKSGLPSDRFSAERTGGSVSTLTIQRTQQEDSAVYLCASSLASRGLFFGEGSRLTVL.

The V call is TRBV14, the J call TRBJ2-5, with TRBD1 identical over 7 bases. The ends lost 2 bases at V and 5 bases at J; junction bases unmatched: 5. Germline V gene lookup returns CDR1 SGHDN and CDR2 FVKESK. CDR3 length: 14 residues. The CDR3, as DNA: TGTGCCAGCAGCCAAAGGGGGCTAAGGGAGACCCAGTACTTC. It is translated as CASSQRGLRETQYF.

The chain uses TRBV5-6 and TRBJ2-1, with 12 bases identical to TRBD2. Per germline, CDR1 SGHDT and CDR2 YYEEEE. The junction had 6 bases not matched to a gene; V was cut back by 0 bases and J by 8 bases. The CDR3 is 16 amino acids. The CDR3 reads CASSLGRTSGEDEQFF. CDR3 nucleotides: TGTGCCAGCAGCTTGGGAAGGACTAGCGGGGAGGATGAGCAGTTCTTC.

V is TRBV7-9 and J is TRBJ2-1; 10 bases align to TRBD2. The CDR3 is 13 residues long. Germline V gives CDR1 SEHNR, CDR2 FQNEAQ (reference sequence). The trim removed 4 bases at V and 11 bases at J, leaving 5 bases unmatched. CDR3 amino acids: CASSSRLAGKQFF. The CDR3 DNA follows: TGTGCCAGCAGCTCACGACTAGCGGGTAAGCAGTTCTTC.

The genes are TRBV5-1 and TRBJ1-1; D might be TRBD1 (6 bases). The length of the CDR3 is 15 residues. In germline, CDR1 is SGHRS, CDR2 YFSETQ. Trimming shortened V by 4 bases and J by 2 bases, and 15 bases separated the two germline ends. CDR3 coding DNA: TGCGCCAGCAGCCTGGGGGCACCACTAAACACTGAAGCTTTCTTT. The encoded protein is CASSLGAPLNTEAFF.

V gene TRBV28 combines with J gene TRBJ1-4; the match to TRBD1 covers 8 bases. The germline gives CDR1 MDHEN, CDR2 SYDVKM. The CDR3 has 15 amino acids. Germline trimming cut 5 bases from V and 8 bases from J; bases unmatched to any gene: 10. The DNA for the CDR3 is TGTGCCAGCAGTCCCCCCACAGGGGGACGGGAAAAACTGTTTTTT. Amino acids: CASSPPTGGREKLFF. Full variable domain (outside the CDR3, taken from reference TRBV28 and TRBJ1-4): DVKVTQSSRYLVKRTGEKVFLECVQDMDHENMFWYRQDPGLGLRLIYFSYDVKMKEKGDIPEGYSVSREKKERFSLILESASTNQTSMYLCASSPPTGGREKLFFGSGTQLSVL.

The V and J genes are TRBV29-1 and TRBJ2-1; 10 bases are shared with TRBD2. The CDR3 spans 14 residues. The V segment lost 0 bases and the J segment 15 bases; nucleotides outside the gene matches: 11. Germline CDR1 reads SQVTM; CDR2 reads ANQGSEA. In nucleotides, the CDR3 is TGCAGCGTTGAAGATCGACTAGCGGGCACCCCGACGTTCTTC. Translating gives CSVEDRLAGTPTFF.

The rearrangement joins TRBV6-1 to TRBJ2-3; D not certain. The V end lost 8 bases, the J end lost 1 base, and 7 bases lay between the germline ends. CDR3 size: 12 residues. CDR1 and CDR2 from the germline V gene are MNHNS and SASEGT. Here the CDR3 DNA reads TGTGCCAGCGGTATTGGCACAGATACGCAGTATTTT. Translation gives CASGIGTDTQYF.

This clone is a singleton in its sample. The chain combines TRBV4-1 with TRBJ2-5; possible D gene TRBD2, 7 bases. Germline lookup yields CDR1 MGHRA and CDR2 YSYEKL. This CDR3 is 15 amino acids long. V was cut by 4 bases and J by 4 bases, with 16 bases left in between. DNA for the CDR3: TGCGCCAGCAGCCTGCTGGGGGGGCACGGAGAGACCCAGTACTTC. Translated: CASSLLGGHGETQYF.

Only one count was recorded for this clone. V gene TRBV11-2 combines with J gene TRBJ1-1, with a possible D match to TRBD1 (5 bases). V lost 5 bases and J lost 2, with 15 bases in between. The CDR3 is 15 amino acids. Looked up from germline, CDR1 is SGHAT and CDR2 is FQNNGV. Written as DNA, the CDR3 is TGTGCCAGCAGCCGTGTGACAGCCCTAAACACTGAAGCTTTCTTT. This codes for CASSRVTALNTEAFF.